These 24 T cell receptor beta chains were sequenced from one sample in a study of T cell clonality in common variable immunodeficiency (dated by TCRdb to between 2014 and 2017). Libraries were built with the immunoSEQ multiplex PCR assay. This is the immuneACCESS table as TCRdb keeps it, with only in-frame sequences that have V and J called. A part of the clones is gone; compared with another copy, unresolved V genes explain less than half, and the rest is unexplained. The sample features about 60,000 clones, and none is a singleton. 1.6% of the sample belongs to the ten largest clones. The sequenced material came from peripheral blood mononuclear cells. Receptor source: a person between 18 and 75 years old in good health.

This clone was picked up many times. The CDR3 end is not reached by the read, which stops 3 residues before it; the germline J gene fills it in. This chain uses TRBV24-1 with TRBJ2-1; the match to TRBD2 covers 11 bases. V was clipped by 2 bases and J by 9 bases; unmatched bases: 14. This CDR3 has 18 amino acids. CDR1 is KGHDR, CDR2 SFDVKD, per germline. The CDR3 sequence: CATSDSRGLSGRGAEQFF. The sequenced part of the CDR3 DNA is TGTGCCACCAGTGATTCAAGAGGTCTTAGCGGGAGGGGGGCTGAG.

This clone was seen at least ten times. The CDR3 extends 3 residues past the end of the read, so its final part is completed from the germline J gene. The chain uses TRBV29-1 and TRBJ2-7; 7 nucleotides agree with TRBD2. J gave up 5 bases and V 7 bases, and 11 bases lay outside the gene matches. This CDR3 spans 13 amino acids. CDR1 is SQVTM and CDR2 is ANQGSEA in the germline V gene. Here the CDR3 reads CSAVGGDVDEQYF. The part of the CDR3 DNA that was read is TGCAGCGCGGTTGGGGGGGACGTGGACGAG.

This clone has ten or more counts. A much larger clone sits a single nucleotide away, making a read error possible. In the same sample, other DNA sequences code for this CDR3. The part of the CDR3 DNA that was read is TGTGCCAGCTCCCTCAATGAAAAA. It translates to CASSLNEK. The whole CDR3 sequence is CASSLNEKLFF. The gene calls are TRBV18 and TRBJ1-4; D unclear. The read ends 3 residues before the CDR3 terminus; that terminus is restored from the germline J gene. The CDR3 length is 11 residues. V gave up 6 bases and J gave up 5 bases, with 4 bases separating them. Germline V lookup: CDR1 KGHSH, CDR2 LQKENI.

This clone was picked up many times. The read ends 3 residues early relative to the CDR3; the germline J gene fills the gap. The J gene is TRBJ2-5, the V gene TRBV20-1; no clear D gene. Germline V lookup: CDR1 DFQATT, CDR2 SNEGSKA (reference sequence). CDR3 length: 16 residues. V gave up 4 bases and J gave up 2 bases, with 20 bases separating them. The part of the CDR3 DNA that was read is TGCAGTGCTATATTAACTGACTTTGCGGAACAAGAGACC. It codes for CSAILTDFAEQET. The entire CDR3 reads CSAILTDFAEQETQYF.

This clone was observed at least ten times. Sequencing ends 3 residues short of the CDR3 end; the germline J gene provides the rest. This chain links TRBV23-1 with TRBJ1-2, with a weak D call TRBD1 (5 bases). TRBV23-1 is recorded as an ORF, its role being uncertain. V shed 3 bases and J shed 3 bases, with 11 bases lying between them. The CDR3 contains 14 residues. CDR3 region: CASSQGPMYYGYTF. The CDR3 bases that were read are TGCGCCAGCAGTCAGGGGCCGATGTACTATGGC.

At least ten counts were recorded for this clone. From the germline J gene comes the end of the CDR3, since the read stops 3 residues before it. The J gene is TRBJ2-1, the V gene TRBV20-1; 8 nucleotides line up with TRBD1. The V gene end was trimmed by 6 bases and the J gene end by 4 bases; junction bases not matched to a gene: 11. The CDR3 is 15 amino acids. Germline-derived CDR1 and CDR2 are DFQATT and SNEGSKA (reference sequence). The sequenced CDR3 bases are TGCAGTGCCACCGGACAGGGAAAAGGTTACAATGAG. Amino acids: CSATGQGKGYNE. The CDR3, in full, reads CSATGQGKGYNEQFF.

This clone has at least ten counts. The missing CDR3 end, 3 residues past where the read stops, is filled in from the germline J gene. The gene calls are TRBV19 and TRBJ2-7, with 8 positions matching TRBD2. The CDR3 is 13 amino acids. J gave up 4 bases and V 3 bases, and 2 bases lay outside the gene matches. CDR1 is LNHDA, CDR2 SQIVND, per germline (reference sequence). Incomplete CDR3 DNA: TGTGCCAGTAGTATGGGACTAGATTACGAG. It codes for CASSMGLDYE. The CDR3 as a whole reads CASSMGLDYEQYF.

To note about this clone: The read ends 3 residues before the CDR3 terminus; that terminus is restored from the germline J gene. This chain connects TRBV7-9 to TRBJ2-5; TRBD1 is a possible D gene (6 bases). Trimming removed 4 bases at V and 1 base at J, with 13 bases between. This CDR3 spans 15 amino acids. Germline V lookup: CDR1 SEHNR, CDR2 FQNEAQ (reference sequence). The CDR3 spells CASSSVRGFQETQYF. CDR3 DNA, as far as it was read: TGTGCCAGCAGCTCTGTGAGGGGGTTCCAAGAGACC.

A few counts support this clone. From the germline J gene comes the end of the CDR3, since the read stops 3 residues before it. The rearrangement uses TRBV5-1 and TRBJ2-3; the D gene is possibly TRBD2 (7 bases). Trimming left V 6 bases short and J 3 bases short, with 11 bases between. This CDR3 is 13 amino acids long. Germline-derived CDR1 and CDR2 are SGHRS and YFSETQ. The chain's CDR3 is CASMEGGTDTQYF. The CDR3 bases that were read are TGCGCCAGCATGGAGGGGGGGACAGATACG. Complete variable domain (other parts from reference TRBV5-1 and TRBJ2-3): KAGVTQTPRYLIKTRGQQVTLSCSPISGHRSVSWYQQTPGQGLQFLFEYFSETQRNKGNFPGRFSGRQFSNSRSEMNVSTLELGDSALYLCASMEGGTDTQYFGPGTRLTVL.

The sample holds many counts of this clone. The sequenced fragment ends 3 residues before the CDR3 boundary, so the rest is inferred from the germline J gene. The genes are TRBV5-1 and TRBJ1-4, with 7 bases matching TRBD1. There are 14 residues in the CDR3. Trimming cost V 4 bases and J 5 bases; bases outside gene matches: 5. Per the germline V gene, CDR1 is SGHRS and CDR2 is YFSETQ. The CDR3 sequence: CASSPGQTNEKLFF. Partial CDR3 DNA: TGCGCCAGCAGCCCGGGACAGACGAATGAAAAA.

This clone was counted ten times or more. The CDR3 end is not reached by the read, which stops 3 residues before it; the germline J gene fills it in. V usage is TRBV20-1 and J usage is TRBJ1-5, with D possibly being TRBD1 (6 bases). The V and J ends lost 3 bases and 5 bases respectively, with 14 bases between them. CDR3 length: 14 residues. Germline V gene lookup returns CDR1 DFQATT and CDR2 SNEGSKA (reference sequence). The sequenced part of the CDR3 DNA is TGCAGTGCTAGCCCAGGGGCGGCGCATCAGCCC. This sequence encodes CSASPGAAHQP. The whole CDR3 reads CSASPGAAHQPQHF.

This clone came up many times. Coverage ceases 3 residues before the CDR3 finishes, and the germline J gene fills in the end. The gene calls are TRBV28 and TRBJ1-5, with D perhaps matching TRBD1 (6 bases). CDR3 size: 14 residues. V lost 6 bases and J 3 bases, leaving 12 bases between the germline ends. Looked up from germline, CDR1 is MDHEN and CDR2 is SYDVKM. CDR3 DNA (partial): TGTGCCAGCAGGGCCACAGGGTACAATCAGCCC. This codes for CASRATGYNQP. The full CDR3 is CASRATGYNQPQHF.

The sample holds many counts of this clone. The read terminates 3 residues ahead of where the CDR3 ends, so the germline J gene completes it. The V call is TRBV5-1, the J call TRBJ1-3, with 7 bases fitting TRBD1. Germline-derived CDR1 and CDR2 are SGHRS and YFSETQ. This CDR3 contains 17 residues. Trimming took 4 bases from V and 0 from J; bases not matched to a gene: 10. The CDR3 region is CASSPGPGQNSGNTIYF. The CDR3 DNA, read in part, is TGCGCCAGCAGCCCCGGACCGGGACAGAACTCTGGAAACACC. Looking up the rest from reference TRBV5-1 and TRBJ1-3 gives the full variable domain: KAGVTQTPRYLIKTRGQQVTLSCSPISGHRSVSWYQQTPGQGLQFLFEYFSETQRNKGNFPGRFSGRQFSNSRSEMNVSTLELGDSALYLCASSPGPGQNSGNTIYFGEGSWLTVV.

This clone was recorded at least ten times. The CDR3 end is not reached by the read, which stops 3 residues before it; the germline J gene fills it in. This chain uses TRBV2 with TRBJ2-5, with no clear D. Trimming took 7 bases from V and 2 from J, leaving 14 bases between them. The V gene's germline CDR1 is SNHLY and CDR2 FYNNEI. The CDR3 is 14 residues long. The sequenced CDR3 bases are TGTGCCAGCAACCCCGGCGGCCGTCAAGAGACC. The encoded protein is CASNPGGRQET. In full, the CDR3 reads CASNPGGRQETQYF.

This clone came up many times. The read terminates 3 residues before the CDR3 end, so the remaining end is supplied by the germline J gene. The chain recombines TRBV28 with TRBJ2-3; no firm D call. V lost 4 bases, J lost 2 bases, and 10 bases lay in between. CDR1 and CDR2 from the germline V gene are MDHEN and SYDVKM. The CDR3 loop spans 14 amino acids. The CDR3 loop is CASSSVSLTDTQYF. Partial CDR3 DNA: TGTGCCAGCAGTTCCGTTTCTCTCACAGATACG.

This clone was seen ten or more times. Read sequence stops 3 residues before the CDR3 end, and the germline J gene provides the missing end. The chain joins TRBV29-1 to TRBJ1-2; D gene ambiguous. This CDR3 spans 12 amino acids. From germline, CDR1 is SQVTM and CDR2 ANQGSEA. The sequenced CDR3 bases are TGCAGCGTTGAGGTCGGGGTTAGGAGC. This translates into CSVEVGVRS. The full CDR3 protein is CSVEVGVRSYTF.

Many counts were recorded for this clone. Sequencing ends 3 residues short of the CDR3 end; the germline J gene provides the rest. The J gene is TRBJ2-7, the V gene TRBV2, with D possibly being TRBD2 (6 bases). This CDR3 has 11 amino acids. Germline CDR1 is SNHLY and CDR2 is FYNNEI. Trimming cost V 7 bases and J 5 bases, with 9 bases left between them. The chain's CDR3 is CASTSANEQYF. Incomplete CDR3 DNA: TGTGCCAGCACTAGCGCGAACGAG. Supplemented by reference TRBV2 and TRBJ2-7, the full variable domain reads EPEVTQTPSHQVTQMGQEVILRCVPISNHLYFYWYRQILGQKVEFLVSFYNNEISEKSEIFDDQFSVERPDGSNFTLKIRSTKLEDSAMYFCASTSANEQYFGPGTRLTVT.

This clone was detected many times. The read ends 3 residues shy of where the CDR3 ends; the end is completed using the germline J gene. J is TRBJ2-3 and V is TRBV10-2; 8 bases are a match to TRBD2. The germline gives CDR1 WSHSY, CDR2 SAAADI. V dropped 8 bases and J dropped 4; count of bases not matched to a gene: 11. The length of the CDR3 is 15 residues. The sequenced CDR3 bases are TGCGCCAGCGGGCAAGCGGGAGCGGGAGCAGATACG. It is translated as CASGQAGAGADT. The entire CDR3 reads CASGQAGAGADTQYF.

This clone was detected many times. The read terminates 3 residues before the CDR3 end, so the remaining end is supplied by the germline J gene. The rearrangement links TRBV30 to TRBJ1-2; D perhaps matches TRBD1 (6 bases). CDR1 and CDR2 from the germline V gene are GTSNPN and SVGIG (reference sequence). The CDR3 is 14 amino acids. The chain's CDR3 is CAWSVRPGAGGYTF. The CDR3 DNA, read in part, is TGTGCCTGGAGTGTAAGGCCAGGGGCCGGGGGC.

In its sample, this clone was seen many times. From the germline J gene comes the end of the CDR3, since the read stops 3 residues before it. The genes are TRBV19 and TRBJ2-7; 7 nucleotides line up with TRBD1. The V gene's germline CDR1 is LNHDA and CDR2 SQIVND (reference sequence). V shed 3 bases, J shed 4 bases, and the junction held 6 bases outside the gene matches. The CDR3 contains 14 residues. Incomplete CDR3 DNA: TGTGCCAGTAGTATTGCGGCAGGGGGTTACGAG. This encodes CASSIAAGGYE. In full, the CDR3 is CASSIAAGGYEQYF.

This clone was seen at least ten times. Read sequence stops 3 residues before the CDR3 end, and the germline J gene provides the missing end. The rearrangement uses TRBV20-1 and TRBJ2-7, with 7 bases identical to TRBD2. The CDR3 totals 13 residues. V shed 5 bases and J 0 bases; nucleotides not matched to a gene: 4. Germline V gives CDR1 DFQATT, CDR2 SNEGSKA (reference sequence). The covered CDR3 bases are TGCAGTGCTGGGGGGGGGAGCTCCTACGAG. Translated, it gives CSAGGGSSYE. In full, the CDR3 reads CSAGGGSSYEQYF.

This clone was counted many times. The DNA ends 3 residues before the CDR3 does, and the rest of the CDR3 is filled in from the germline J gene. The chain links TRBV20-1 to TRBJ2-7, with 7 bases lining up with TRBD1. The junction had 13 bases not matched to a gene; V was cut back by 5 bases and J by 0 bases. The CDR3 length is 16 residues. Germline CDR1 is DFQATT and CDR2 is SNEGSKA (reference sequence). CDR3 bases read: TGCAGTGCTGGCCCTTACGGGACAGCAATCTCCTACGAG. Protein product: CSAGPYGTAISYE. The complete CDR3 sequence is CSAGPYGTAISYEQYF.

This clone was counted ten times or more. The CDR3: CSAGTSGGEQFF. The sequenced CDR3 bases are TGCAGTGCTGGGACTAGCGGGGGTGAG. The chain employs TRBV20-1 and TRBJ2-1; 14 nucleotides align to TRBD2. The DNA ends 3 residues before the CDR3 does, and the rest of the CDR3 is filled in from the germline J gene. Germline-derived CDR1 and CDR2 are DFQATT and SNEGSKA (reference sequence). The CDR3 totals 12 residues. The V and J ends lost 5 bases and 9 bases, in that order; junction bases with no gene match: 0.

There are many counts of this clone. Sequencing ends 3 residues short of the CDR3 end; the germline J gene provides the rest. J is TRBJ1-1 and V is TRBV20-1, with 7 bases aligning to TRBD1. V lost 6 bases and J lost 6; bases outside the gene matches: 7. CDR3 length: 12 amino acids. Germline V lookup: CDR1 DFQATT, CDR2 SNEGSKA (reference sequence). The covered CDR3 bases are TGCAGTGCGAACAGGGGTTCGGCTGAA. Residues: CSANRGSAE. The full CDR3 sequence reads CSANRGSAEAFF.